This T cell receptor (beta chain) was identified in a study of T-cell memory formation after mild COVID-19. Study overall: The study found TCR clusters largely donor specific.

This clonotype was picked up many times. What it recognizes is unknown. The study, taken as a whole, reports: Nothing confirmed that second-wave clones peaking on day 37 were specific for SARS-CoV-2. CD4+ contracting clones were found mainly in CM and EM, and CD8+ ones in EMRA. Pre-infection memory contained some responding clones, which suggested that cross-reactive memory had joined.

This CDR3 is built from 14 residues. Trimming pared 6 bases from V and 12 bases from J, leaving 21 bases between. Germline assignment: CDR1 MNHEY and CDR2 SVGAGI. Each CDR3 protein is one row after TCRdb ran MiXCR on the 5' RACE reads. In the table there are about 320,000 distinct CDR3 sequences, 13% to 15% of which are singletons. The chain has TRBV6-5 and TRBJ2-1; no definite D call. Sequenced input: PBMCs or a T cell subset sorted from them (not recorded which). The receptor was derived from a man younger than 35 who had mild COVID-19 (a few samples of this study predate the infection). Cell type and time point are not known. The CDR3 protein is CASSPWLTGVAQFF. In DNA, the CDR3 is TGTGCCAGCAGCCCGTGGCTAACTGGGGTGGCGCAGTTCTTC.